The present TCR beta chain was sequenced within a study of cytomegalovirus exposure and HLA in healthy donors. This PCR relied on a set of 60 Vbeta primers and 13 Jbeta primers. Method: immunoSEQ multiplex PCR; TCRdb's copy keeps in-frame clones and lacks some. Its table records 38,000 or so clones. V lost 0 bases and J lost 11, with 22 bases in between. The CDR3 runs 16 residues. Germline CDR1 is MNHEY and CDR2 is SVGAGI. About this clone itself: Its cognate antigen is unknown.

General study results and limits: The study recorded 160 or so TCR beta chains that were cytomegalovirus-associated. Later on, analysis showed that most CMV-associated TCR beta chains appeared to be HLA-restricted. Later analysis indicated greater clonal expansion among HLA-associated TCR beta chains than among equally common other chains.

This TCR was sampled from a man aged 40-49 years in good health and CMV-seropositive. The material sequenced was PBMCs. V usage is TRBV6-5 and J usage is TRBJ2-5; perhaps TRBD2 as D (6 bases). The CDR3 region is CASSYSGPGLSKRQYF. The CDR3 DNA reads as TGTGCCAGCAGTTACTCGGGGCCGGGACTTTCAAAGAGGCAGTACTTC.